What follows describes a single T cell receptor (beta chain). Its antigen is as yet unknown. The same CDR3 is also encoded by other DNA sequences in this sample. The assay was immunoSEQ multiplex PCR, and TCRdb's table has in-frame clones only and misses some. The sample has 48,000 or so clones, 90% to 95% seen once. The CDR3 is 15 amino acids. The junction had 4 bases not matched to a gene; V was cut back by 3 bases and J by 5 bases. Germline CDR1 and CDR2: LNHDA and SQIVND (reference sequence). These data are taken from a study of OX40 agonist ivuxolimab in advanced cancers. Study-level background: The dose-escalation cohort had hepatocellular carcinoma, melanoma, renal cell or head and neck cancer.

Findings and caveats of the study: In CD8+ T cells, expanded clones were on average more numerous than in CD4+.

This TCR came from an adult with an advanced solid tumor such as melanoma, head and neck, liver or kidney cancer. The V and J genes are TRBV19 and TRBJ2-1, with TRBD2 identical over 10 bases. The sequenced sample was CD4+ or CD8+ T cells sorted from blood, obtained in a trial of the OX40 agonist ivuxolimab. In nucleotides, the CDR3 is TGTGCCAGTAGTATGGTAGCGGGAGGAAACAATGAGCAGTTCTTC. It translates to CASSMVAGGNNEQFF.